This T cell receptor (beta chain) is drawn from a study of blood T cell repertoires in COVID-19. The CDR3 spans 15 residues. Germline loops: CDR1 MGHDK, CDR2 SYGVNS. The V and J ends lost 1 base and 6 bases respectively, with 13 bases between them. Measured with immunoSEQ multiplex PCR; TCRdb has only the in-frame clones, and not every one. The data show some 150,000 clones, 80% to 85% seen once. This clonotype originated in a human donor in a cohort sampled during active COVID-19. What was sequenced was peripheral blood. V and J are TRBV25-1 and TRBJ2-1, with D possibly TRBD1 on 7 matching bases. CDR3 protein: CASSESRRGANEQFF. The CDR3 DNA sequence: TGTGCCAGCAGTGAATCCCGCAGGGGGGCCAATGAGCAGTTCTTC.